Given below is one TCR beta chain in context. V lost 2 bases and J lost 7, with 11 bases in between. The germline V gene has CDR1 MNHNS and CDR2 SASEGT. This CDR3 has 13 residues. The sample originates from a study of OX40 agonist ivuxolimab in advanced cancers. Looking at the study overall: The dose-escalation group included hepatocellular carcinoma, melanoma, renal cell carcinoma and head and neck cancer.

This table comes from immunoSEQ multiplex PCR, and its TCRdb copy is limited to in-frame clones, with some not included. The sample yields approximately 69,000 clones, 90% to 95% seen once. The input for sequencing was CD4+ or CD8+ T cells sorted from blood, taken in a trial of the OX40 agonist ivuxolimab. The chain has TRBV6-1 and TRBJ1-2, with a weak D call TRBD1 (5 bases). This sequence originates from an adult with an advanced solid tumor such as melanoma, head and neck, liver or kidney cancer. CDR3 DNA: TGTGCCAGCAGTGAATCGGGCAGGGTTGGCTACACCTTC. Protein product: CASSESGRVGYTF.